A selection of T cell receptor beta chains follows, all from one sample in a study of T cell responses to AZD1222 COVID-19 vaccine. The data were produced by immunoSEQ multiplex PCR, yet TCRdb's version contains in-frame clones alone and is incomplete. The data show under 200,000 clones, roughly 88% seen once. The sample was peripheral blood, taken 28 days after the second AZD1222 dose. The source is an adult who received the AZD1222 COVID-19 vaccine. Each CDR3 is given without its conserved first and last residue. D genes are given only for firm matches.

>TRBD2|TRBV6-5|TRBJ2-1
ASSLTSGNNEQF
>.|TRBV9|TRBJ2-1
ASSVDWALLSGRNEQF
>TRBD1|TRBV15|TRBJ2-7
ATSRDLLTGTPYEQY
>TRBD1|TRBV7-3|TRBJ2-7
ASSSGTGSEQY
>.|TRBV5-1|TRBJ1-1
ASSFRDRTEAF
>.|TRBV5-1|TRBJ1-6
ASSEEVLENSPLH
>.|TRBV4-2|TRBJ1-5
ASSLIGGASNSNQPQH
>.|TRBV7-2|TRBJ1-1
ASSPAMNTEAF
>TRBD2|TRBV7-6|TRBJ2-7
ASSLADGGNEQY
>.|TRBV30|TRBJ1-6
AWRTGSGRSPLH
>TRBD1|TRBV12-3/TRBV12-4|TRBJ1-4
ASKGGGSGKLF
>.|TRBV6-5|TRBJ2-3
ASTLEGPADTQY
>TRBD2|TRBV18|TRBJ2-3
ASSRLAGSTDTQY
>.|TRBV19|TRBJ1-6
ASSRGVASPLH
>TRBD1|TRBV7-2|TRBJ1-2
ASSINRGHYGYT
>.|TRBV10-3|TRBJ1-5
AISDGMSNQPQH
>.|TRBV30|TRBJ1-1
AWSARRNTEAF
>TRBD2|TRBV4-2|TRBJ2-7
ASSQVAGTSLYEQY
>.|TRBV5-1|TRBJ1-4
ASSDSATNEKLF
>TRBD1|TRBV5-1|TRBJ1-1
ASSPGQGVGPEAF
>.|TRBV29-1|TRBJ1-1
SVSGGMNTEAF
>TRBD1|TRBV19|TRBJ1-2
ASSRDDRDYYGYT
>.|TRBV5-6|TRBJ1-2
ASSFGTYGGEGGYT
>.|TRBV20-1|TRBJ1-2
SARDRNGYT
>.|TRBV10-1|TRBJ1-1
ASRRDMNTEAF
>.|TRBV5-1|TRBJ1-3
ASSLGAGTLNTIY
>TRBD1|TRBV29-1|TRBJ2-7
SVVTGWEQY
>TRBD2|TRBV18|TRBJ2-7
ASSPTTSGYYEQY
>TRBD1|TRBV5-8|TRBJ1-3
ASSEGTGAGNTIY
>.|TRBV6-2/TRBV6-3|TRBJ1-5
ASSYFGGGQPQH
>TRBD2|TRBV2|TRBJ2-3
ASSDKSGGDTQY
>.|TRBV6-5|TRBJ2-7
ASSLLPAGPYEQY
>.|TRBV27|TRBJ1-1
ASRATWGSAF
>.|TRBV11-2|TRBJ1-2
ASSLSARASGYT
>.|TRBV20-1|TRBJ2-3
SAYMVGTQY
>TRBD1|TRBV12-5|TRBJ2-3
ASAPRGQELTDTQY
>TRBD1|TRBV5-1|TRBJ1-4
ASSLGTGSNEKLF
>TRBD1|TRBV5-4|TRBJ1-1
ASSWGQQMNTEAF
>.|TRBV12-5|TRBJ1-1
ASGFRVSGTEAF
>.|TRBV6-5|TRBJ2-6
ASKGQGANVLT
>.|TRBV11-3|TRBJ1-5
ASSRMRGTTNQPQH
>.|TRBV5-6|TRBJ2-2
ASSSSPVITGELF
>.|TRBV6-5|TRBJ1-2
ASNSANYGYT
>.|TRBV7-8|TRBJ1-2
ASSSYVSNYGYT
>TRBD1|TRBV5-1|TRBJ2-1
ASSLLESGGWF